Each of the 15 T cell receptor beta chains below was sequenced from the same sample in a study of blood T cell repertoires in COVID-19. The assay was immunoSEQ multiplex PCR, and TCRdb's table has in-frame clones only and misses some. Among about 110,000 clones listed, over 75% were seen once. Sequenced: peripheral blood. The source is a woman aged 50 to 65 with acute or convalescent COVID-19.

The V gene is TRBV28, the J gene TRBJ2-1, with a possible D match to TRBD1 (6 bases). The CDR3 length is 16 residues. V was clipped by 6 bases and J by 10 bases, with 25 bases between them. Germline V lookup: CDR1 MDHEN, CDR2 SYDVKM. CDR3 nucleotides: TGTGCCAGCAGCTCGCCTGGTGGCAGGGGCGTTGCGGAGCAGTTCTTC. This codes for CASSSPGGRGVAEQFF.

J is TRBJ2-7 and V is TRBV5-1; D is perhaps TRBD1 (5 bases). CDR3 length: 15 residues. The germline V and J ends were trimmed by 2 bases and 4 bases, with 16 bases remaining between them. The germline gives CDR1 SGHRS, CDR2 YFSETQ. CDR3 sequence (DNA): TGCGCCAGCAGCTTAGATGGGGCTAAGCTGTACGAGCAGTACTTC. Residues: CASSLDGAKLYEQYF. Drawing the rest from reference TRBV5-1 and TRBJ2-7, the complete variable domain is KAGVTQTPRYLIKTRGQQVTLSCSPISGHRSVSWYQQTPGQGLQFLFEYFSETQRNKGNFPGRFSGRQFSNSRSEMNVSTLELGDSALYLCASSLDGAKLYEQYFGPGTRLTVT.

The chain joins TRBV6-1 to TRBJ2-1; 8 bases are shared with TRBD1. Trimming took 4 bases from V and 2 from J; bases not matched to a gene: 10. Germline V CDR1 and CDR2: MNHNS, SASEGT. CDR3 length equals 17 residues. For the CDR3, the DNA is TGTGCCAGCAGTGCTGTTGGGACAGGTTTCCCCTACAATGAGCAGTTCTTC. This codes for CASSAVGTGFPYNEQFF.

The chain is built from TRBV5-4 and TRBJ2-7; 7 bases map to TRBD1. The CDR3 sequence is 13 residues long. In germline, CDR1 is SGHNT, CDR2 YYREEE (reference sequence). The ends lost 2 bases at V and 5 bases at J; junction bases unmatched: 4. The CDR3 bases are TGTGCCAGCAGCTTAGGACAGGCCCACGAGCAGTACTTC. This encodes CASSLGQAHEQYF.

The rearrangement uses TRBV18 and TRBJ1-5; no firm D call. The germline gives CDR1 KGHSH, CDR2 LQKENI. The CDR3 has 13 amino acids. V gave up 3 bases and J gave up 5 bases, with 8 bases separating them. CDR3 in DNA: TGTGCCAGCTCACCCGATGGCCATCAGCCCCAGCATTTT. It specifies CASSPDGHQPQHF.

The CDR3 sequence: CASSPIQVNTEAFF. The DNA of the CDR3 is TGCGCCAGCAGCCCGATACAGGTGAACACTGAAGCTTTCTTT. The V and J genes are TRBV5-1 and TRBJ1-1; D is possibly TRBD1 (5 bases). Germline CDR1 SGHRS, CDR2 YFSETQ. V lost 4 bases to trimming and J lost 0 bases, with 10 bases between them. This CDR3 comprises 14 residues.

In DNA form, the CDR3 reads TGTGCCAGCCCCCCCGCGTGTGGCTACACCTTC. Protein: CASPPACGYTF. This chain joins TRBV21-1 and TRBJ1-2. TRBV21-1 is tagged as a pseudogene. The CDR3 loop spans 11 amino acids.

The chain combines TRBV20-1 with TRBJ2-7, with D maybe TRBD2 (6 bases). V lost 7 bases and J 3 bases, leaving 10 bases between the germline ends. This CDR3 has 11 amino acids. Per the germline V gene, CDR1 is DFQATT and CDR2 is SNEGSKA (reference sequence). CDR3 region: CSGGGNYEQYF. CDR3 coding DNA: TGCAGTGGTGGGGGGAACTACGAGCAGTACTTC.

The J gene is TRBJ2-1, the V gene TRBV2, with a weak D call TRBD2 (6 bases). Trimming pared 8 bases from V and 0 bases from J, leaving 11 bases between. Germline V gene sequence: CDR1 SNHLY, CDR2 FYNNEI. The CDR3 runs 14 residues. The CDR3 loop is CASFLAYSYNEQFF. DNA for the CDR3: TGTGCCAGCTTTCTAGCGTACTCCTACAATGAGCAGTTCTTC.

J is TRBJ1-5 and V is TRBV9; possibly TRBD1 for D (6 bases). The CDR3 loop spans 19 amino acids. Trimming took 1 base from V and 1 from J, leaving 21 bases between them. The germline V gene has CDR1 SGDLS and CDR2 YYNGEE. CDR3: CASSVRPLGAALSNQPQHF. The CDR3 bases are TGTGCCAGCAGCGTACGCCCTCTGGGGGCGGCCTTGAGCAATCAGCCCCAGCATTTT.

The V call is TRBV5-1, the J call TRBJ1-6; a possible D gene is TRBD1 (6 bases). Germline lookup yields CDR1 SGHRS and CDR2 YFSETQ. The CDR3 is 15 residues long. Trimming shortened V by 1 base and J by 12 bases, and 17 bases separated the two germline ends. CDR3 sequence: CASSLRDTGPGPLHF. The CDR3 nucleotides are TGCGCCAGCAGCTTGCGGGACACCGGGCCAGGACCCCTCCACTTT. Variable domain in full (rest from reference TRBV5-1 and TRBJ1-6): KAGVTQTPRYLIKTRGQQVTLSCSPISGHRSVSWYQQTPGQGLQFLFEYFSETQRNKGNFPGRFSGRQFSNSRSEMNVSTLELGDSALYLCASSLRDTGPGPLHFGNGTRLTVT.

The V and J genes are TRBV19 and TRBJ1-4; TRBD1 is a possible D gene (6 bases). The germline V and J ends were trimmed by 8 bases and 8 bases, with 18 bases remaining between them. The CDR3 covers 14 residues. CDR1 and CDR2 (germline): LNHDA, SQIVND (reference sequence). As DNA, the CDR3 is TGTGCCAGTGAAACAGGGCGTTATTCGGAAAAACTGTTTTTT. Translation gives CASETGRYSEKLFF.

The chain carries TRBV6-5 and TRBJ2-6, with D tentatively TRBD1 (5 bases). The V gene lost 8 bases and the J gene lost 6 bases, with 14 bases spanning the gap. The germline V gene encodes CDR1 MNHEY and CDR2 SVGAGI. This CDR3 region has 14 residues. CDR3 nucleotides: TGTGCCAGCGGGTACCAGGGTCTGGCCAACGTCCTGACTTTC. The encoded protein is CASGYQGLANVLTF.

The chain joins TRBV11-2 to TRBJ2-7; D gene ambiguous. Per germline, CDR1 SGHAT and CDR2 FQNNGV. The CDR3 has 12 residues. The germline V and J ends were trimmed by 4 bases and 4 bases, with 8 bases remaining between them. CDR3 sequence reads: CASSSSNYEQYF. In nucleotides, the CDR3 is TGTGCCAGCAGCTCGTCTAATTACGAGCAGTACTTC.

The CDR3 region is CASTKTGGRTYEQYF. The DNA for the CDR3 is TGTGCCAGCACCAAGACAGGGGGAAGGACCTACGAGCAGTACTTC. The chain carries TRBV28 and TRBJ2-7, with 9 bases that match TRBD1. Germline CDR1 MDHEN, CDR2 SYDVKM. V lost 7 bases to trimming and J lost 2 bases; unmatched junction nucleotides: 9. This CDR3 comprises 15 residues. The complete variable domain, with remaining parts taken from reference TRBV28 and TRBJ2-7, reads DVKVTQSSRYLVKRTGEKVFLECVQDMDHENMFWYRQDPGLGLRLIYFSYDVKMKEKGDIPEGYSVSREKKERFSLILESASTNQTSMYLCASTKTGGRTYEQYFGPGTRLTVT.